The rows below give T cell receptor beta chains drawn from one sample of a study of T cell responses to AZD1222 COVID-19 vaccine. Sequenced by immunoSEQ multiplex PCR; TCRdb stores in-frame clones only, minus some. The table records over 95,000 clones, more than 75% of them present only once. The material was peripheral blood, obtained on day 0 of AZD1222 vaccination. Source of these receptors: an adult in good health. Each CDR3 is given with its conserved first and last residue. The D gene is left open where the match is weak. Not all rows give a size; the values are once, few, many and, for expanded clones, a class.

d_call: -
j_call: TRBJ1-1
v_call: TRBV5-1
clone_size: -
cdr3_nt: TGCGCCAGCAGAGCGGGACGGCAGAACACTGAAGCTTTCTTT
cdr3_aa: CASRAGRQNTEAFF

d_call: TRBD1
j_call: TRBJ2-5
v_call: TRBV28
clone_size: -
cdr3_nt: TGTGCCAGCACCGGGTTGAGGGGGCTAGAGACCCAGTACTTC
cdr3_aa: CASTGLRGLETQYF

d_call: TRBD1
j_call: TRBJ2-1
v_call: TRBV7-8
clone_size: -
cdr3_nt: TGTGCCAGCAGCTTAGGGTTCACAGGGGGCAAGCGTAATGAGCAGTTCTTC
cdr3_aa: CASSLGFTGGKRNEQFF

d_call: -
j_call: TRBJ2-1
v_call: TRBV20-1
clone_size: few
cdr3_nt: TGCGGAAGCAGTGAATACAATGAGCAGTTCTTC
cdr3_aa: CGSSEYNEQFF

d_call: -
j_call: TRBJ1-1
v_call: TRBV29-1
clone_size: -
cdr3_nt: TGCAGCGTTCGTGGACAGAAGAACACTGAAGCTTTCTTT
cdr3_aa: CSVRGQKNTEAFF

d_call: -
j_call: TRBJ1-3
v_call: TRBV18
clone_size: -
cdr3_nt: TGTGCCAGCTCACCACCGACACCTTCGGGGGGCTCTGGAAACACCATATATTTT
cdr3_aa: CASSPPTPSGGSGNTIYF

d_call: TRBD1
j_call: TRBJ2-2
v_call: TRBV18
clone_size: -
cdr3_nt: TGTGCCAGCTCACCAACGGCGGCAGGGGGCCCGAACACCGGGGAGCTGTTTTTT
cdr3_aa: CASSPTAAGGPNTGELFF

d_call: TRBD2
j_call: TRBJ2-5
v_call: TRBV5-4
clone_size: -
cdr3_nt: TGTGCCAGCAGCTATTTACACGGGACTAGAGTAGAGACCCAGTACTTC
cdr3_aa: CASSYLHGTRVETQYF

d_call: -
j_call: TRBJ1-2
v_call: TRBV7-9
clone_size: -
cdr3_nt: TGTGCCAGCAGCTTAGGGCAGGGTTTCTATGGCTACACCTTC
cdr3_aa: CASSLGQGFYGYTF

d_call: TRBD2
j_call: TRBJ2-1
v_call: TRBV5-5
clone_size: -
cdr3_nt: TGTGCCAGCAGACCCCCTAGCGGCAACAATGAGCAGTTCTTC
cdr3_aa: CASRPPSGNNEQFF

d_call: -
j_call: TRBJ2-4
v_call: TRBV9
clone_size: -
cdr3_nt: TGTGCCAGCAGCGTAGATTCCGGGAGTCAAGTCATTCAGTACTTC
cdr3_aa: CASSVDSGSQVIQYF

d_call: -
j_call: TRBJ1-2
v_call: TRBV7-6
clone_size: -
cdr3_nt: TGTGCCAGCAGCTTAGTTATAGGCTCGGACTATGGCTACACCTTC
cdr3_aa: CASSLVIGSDYGYTF

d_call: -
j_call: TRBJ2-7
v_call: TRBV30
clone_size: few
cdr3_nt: TGTGCCTGGAGCGACTACGAGCAGTACTTC
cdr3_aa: CAWSDYEQYF

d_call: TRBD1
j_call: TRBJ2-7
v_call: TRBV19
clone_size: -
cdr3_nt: TGTGCCATCACGGACAGGGTCGACGAGCAGTACTTC
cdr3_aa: CAITDRVDEQYF

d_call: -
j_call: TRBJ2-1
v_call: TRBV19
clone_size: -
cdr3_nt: TGTGCCAGTAGATCGGACAGATCACCCTACAATGAGCAGTTCTTC
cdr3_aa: CASRSDRSPYNEQFF

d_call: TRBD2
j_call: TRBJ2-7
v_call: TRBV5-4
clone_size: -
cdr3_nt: TGTGCCAGCAGCGGGGGACTAGCGGGAGGTGTAGGCGAGCAGTACTTC
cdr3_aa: CASSGGLAGGVGEQYF

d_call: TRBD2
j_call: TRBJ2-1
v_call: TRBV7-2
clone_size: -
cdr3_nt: TGTGCCAGCAGCCCGACTAGCGGACCCTACAATGAGCAGTTCTTC
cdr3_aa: CASSPTSGPYNEQFF

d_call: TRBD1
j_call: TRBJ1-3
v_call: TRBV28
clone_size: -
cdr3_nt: TGTGCCAGCATCAACAGGGGGCCTGGAAACACCATATATTTT
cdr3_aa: CASINRGPGNTIYF

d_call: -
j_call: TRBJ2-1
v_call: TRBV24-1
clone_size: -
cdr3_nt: TGTGCCACCAGGGGAACCTACAATGAGCAGTTCTTC
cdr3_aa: CATRGTYNEQFF

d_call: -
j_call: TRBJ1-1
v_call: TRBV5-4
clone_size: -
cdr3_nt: TGTGCCAGCAGCCTTCCGACAGCTGGGGGTGAAGCTTTCTTT
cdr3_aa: CASSLPTAGGEAFF

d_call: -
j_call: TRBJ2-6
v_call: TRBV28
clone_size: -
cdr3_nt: TGTGCCAGCAGTTTCAGTGGGGCCAACGTCCTGACTTTC
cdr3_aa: CASSFSGANVLTF

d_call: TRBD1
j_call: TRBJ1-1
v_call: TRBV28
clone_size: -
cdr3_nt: TGTGCCAGCACCAGCGGGACAGGGGAAGTACGGACTGAAGCTTTCTTT
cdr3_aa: CASTSGTGEVRTEAFF

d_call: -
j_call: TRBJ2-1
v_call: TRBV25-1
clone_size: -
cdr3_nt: TGTGCCAGCAGTGAATCCGATTTAGGTTGGGAGCAGTTCTTC
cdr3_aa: CASSESDLGWEQFF

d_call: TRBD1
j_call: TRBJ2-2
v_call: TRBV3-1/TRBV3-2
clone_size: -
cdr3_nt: TGTGCCAGCGGTCGACAGGGCCAGAACACCGGGGAGCTGTTTTTT
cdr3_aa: CASGRQGQNTGELFF

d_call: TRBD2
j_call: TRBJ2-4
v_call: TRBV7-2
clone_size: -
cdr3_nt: TGTGCCAGCAGCTACCCTAGCGGAGCAGCCAAAAACATTCAGTACTTC
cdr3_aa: CASSYPSGAAKNIQYF

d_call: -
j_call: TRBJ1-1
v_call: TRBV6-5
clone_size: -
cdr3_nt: TGTGCCAGCAGTCCCACCCTGGGGGGATTGGGTGAAGCTTTCTTT
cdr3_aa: CASSPTLGGLGEAFF

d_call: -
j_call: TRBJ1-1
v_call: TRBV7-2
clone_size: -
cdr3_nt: TGTGCCAGCAGCCCCTGGGGGGGGTGGACTGAAGCTTTCTTT
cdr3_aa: CASSPWGGWTEAFF

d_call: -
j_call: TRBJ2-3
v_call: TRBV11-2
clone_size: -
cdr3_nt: TGTGCCAGCAGCTTAGTACCGGCGGGCTTAGTCACAGATACGCAGTATTTT
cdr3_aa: CASSLVPAGLVTDTQYF

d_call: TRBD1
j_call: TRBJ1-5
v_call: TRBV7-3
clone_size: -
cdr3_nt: TGTGCCAGCAGCTTATTACGGGACAGGACGCAGCCCCAGCATTTT
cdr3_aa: CASSLLRDRTQPQHF

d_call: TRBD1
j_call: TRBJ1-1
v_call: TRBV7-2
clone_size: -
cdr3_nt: TGTGCCAGCAGCCCGGACAGGGACCTTTTCCTGAACACTGAAGCTTTCTTT
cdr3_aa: CASSPDRDLFLNTEAFF

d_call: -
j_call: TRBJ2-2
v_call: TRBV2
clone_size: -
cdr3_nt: TGTGCCAGCAGTGGACTAAAGAACACCGGGGAGCTGTTTTTT
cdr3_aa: CASSGLKNTGELFF

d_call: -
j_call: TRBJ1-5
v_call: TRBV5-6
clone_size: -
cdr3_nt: TGTGCCAGCAGCCCACAGATGAATCAGCCCCAGCATTTT
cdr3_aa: CASSPQMNQPQHF

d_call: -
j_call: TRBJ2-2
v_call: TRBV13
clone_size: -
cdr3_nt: TGTGCCAGCAGCCGGGGCCCTCTTCTGACGAACACCGGGGAGCTGTTTTTT
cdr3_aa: CASSRGPLLTNTGELFF

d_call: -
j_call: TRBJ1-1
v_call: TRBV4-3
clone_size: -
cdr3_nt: TGCGCCAGCAGCCAAGATCTTCGGGGCACTGAAGCTTTCTTT
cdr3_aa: CASSQDLRGTEAFF

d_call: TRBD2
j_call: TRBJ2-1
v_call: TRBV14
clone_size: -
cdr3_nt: TGTGCCAGCAGCTACATTTCCGGGACTAGCGGGAGGGTCTACAATGAGCAGTTCTTC
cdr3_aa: CASSYISGTSGRVYNEQFF

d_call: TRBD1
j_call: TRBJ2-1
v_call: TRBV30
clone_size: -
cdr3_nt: TGTGCCTGGTCGACAGGGAGCTCCTACAATGAGCAGTTCTTC
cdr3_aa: CAWSTGSSYNEQFF

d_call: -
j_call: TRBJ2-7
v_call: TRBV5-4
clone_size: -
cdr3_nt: TGTGCCAGCAGCTTGGAGCAGAAGAGCTCCTACGAGCAGTACTTC
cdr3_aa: CASSLEQKSSYEQYF

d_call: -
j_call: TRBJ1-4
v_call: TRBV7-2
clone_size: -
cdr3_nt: TGTGCCAGCAGCTACGGCCGCGGGGGTGGAAAACTGTTTTTT
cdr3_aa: CASSYGRGGGKLFF

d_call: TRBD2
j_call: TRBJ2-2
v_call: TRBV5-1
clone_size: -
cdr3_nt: TGCGCCAGCAGCTTGGAGGGGACTAGCGGGAGTAGGGAGCTGTTTTTT
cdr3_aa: CASSLEGTSGSRELFF

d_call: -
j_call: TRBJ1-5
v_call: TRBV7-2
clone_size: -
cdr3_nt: TGTGCCAGCAGCTTCGGGGGTAATCAGCCCCAGCATTTT
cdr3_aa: CASSFGGNQPQHF

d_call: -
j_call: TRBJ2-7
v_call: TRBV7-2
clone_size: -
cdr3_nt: TGTGCCAGCAGCTTAGGGTCCGGGACCGTCTCCTACGAGCAGTACTTC
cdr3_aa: CASSLGSGTVSYEQYF

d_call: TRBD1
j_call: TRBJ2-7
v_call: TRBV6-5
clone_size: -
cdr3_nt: TGTGCCAGCAATAGACAGGGGAGCTCCTACGAGCAGTACTTC
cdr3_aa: CASNRQGSSYEQYF

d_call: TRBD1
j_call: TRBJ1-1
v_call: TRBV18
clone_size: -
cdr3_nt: TGTGCCAGCTCATATACACAGGGGATCACTGAAGCTTTCTTT
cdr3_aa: CASSYTQGITEAFF

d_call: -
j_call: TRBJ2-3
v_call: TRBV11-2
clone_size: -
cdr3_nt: TGTGCCAGCAGCTTAGCCGGACTATCCCCCACAGATACGCAGTATTTT
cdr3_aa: CASSLAGLSPTDTQYF

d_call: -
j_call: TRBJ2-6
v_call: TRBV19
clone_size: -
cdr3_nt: TGTGCCAGTAGTAGTAACTCTGGGGCCAACGTCCTGACTTTC
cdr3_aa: CASSSNSGANVLTF